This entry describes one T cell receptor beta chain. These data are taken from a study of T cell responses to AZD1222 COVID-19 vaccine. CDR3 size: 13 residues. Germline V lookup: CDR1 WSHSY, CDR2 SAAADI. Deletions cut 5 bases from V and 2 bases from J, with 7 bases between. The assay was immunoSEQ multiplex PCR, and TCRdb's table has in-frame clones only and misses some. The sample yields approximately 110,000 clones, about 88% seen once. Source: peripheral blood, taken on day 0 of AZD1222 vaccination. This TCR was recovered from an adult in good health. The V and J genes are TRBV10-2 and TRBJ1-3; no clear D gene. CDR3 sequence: CASSPTAGNTIYF. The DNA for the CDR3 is TGCGCCAGCAGTCCTACCGCTGGAAACACCATATATTTT.